This TCR beta chain is from a study of control samples from healthy donors and cancer patients. Method: immunoSEQ multiplex PCR; TCRdb's copy keeps in-frame clones and lacks some. Here the sample spans 130,000 or so clones, roughly 89% being singletons. CDR3 length equals 15 residues. Trimming cost V 3 bases and J 3 bases; bases outside gene matches: 10. Germline V gene sequence: CDR1 DFQATT, CDR2 SNEGSKA (reference sequence). This sequence was found in a man aged 18 to 29 in good health. The genes are TRBV20-1 and TRBJ2-7; 8 positions agree with TRBD2. The sequenced sample consisted of blood. The CDR3 reads CSASPARGALYEQYF. Here the CDR3 DNA reads TGCAGTGCTAGTCCCGCGCGGGGGGCCCTCTACGAGCAGTACTTC.